This TCR beta chain was sequenced in a study of blood T cell repertoires in COVID-19. The data were produced by immunoSEQ multiplex PCR, yet TCRdb's version contains in-frame clones alone and is incomplete. The sample shows over 250,000 clones, roughly 85% of them seen only once. Germline CDR1 SGHAT, CDR2 FQNNGV. Trimming took 5 bases from V and 2 from J; bases not matched to a gene: 5. CDR3 length equals 15 residues. The chain carries TRBV11-2 and TRBJ1-3, with 8 nucleotides matching TRBD1. The TCR was taken from a man between 45 and 60 years old with active or convalescent COVID-19. Sequenced: peripheral blood. The CDR3 bases are TGTGCCAGCAGCATCCGGGACAGGCCTGGAAACACCATATATTTT. Translation gives CASSIRDRPGNTIYF.